This T cell receptor (beta chain) was identified during a study of T cells in Graves' hyperthyroidism and ophthalmopathy. Across the study: At initial diagnosis, before any treatment had begun, peripheral blood was obtained. Broader study findings: Within blood appeared most thyroid clonotypes that had expanded above 0.001.

This clonotype was picked up a small number of times. Its cognate antigen is unknown. Orbital computed tomography, thyroid ultrasound, serum thyroxine and TRAb, and clinical symptoms together informed the diagnoses. Fresh peripheral blood, 8 to 10 ml, was the source of the PBMCs. Regions amplified from RNA transcripts were the TCR beta CDR3 regions. Primed by the HTBI set, a first-round RT-PCR was run on the TCR CDR3. TCRdb re-called the multiplex PCR reads through MiXCR, storing one row per CDR3 protein. The table lists some 580,000 distinct CDR3 sequences, roughly 15% of them singletons, with around 3.5% in the top ten. Input material: blood. The sequence was obtained from a woman aged 40-49 years with Graves' ophthalmopathy.

This CDR3 is CASSVGGARDTQYF. CDR3 nucleotides: TGTGCCAGCAGTGTCGGGGGGGCTCGGGATACGCAGTATTTT. The gene calls are TRBV6-1 and TRBJ2-3; TRBD2 aligns across 8 bases. The germline V gene encodes CDR1 MNHNS and CDR2 SASEGT. The V and J ends lost 4 bases and 6 bases, in that order; junction bases with no gene match: 6. The CDR3 is 14 residues long.